The 19 T cell receptor beta chains in this list originate from one sample, sequenced in a study of T cell responses to AZD1222 COVID-19 vaccine (dated by TCRdb to 2020 to 2022). The library was produced with the immunoSEQ multiplex PCR assay. This immuneACCESS table, as held by TCRdb, lists in-frame sequences with V and J called but not all clones. Of the missing ones, under half trace to an unresolved V gene in checked studies; the others have no known cause. The sample profile shows 200,000 or so clones; approximately 93% of them were found once. The ten top clones hold more than 0.8% of the sample. The time point label here, explained by the study, means: about 28 days (+/-7) after the second vaccine dose. Sample: peripheral blood, taken 28 days after the second AZD1222 dose. These receptor sequences come from an adult who received the AZD1222 COVID-19 vaccine.

The CDR3 here is CASSFGRGRYSPLHF. CDR3 DNA sequence: TGTGCCAGCAGTTTCGGCAGGGGGAGGTATTCACCCCTCCACTTT. The chain uses TRBV6-5 and TRBJ1-6; 7 bases agree with TRBD1. The V segment lost 4 bases and the J segment 8 bases; nucleotides outside the gene matches: 8. The germline V gene has CDR1 MNHEY and CDR2 SVGAGI. The CDR3 contains 15 residues.

This clone occurred a few times. The CDR3 sequence: CASSYEGRYGYTF. CDR3 coding DNA: TGTGCCAGCAGCTATGAGGGGCGGTATGGCTACACCTTC. V usage is TRBV3-1 (or the pseudogene TRBV3-2) and J usage is TRBJ1-2, with D perhaps matching TRBD1 (5 bases). Germline V gives CDR1 LGHDT, CDR2 YNNKEL (reference sequence). Trimming removed 5 bases from V and 5 bases from J, with 12 bases in between. The CDR3 totals 13 residues.

The chain links TRBV5-4 to TRBJ2-2, with 8 bases that match TRBD2. V was clipped by 5 bases and J by 3 bases; unmatched bases: 12. This CDR3 has 17 residues. Germline values: CDR1 SGHNT, CDR2 YYREEE (reference sequence). Here the CDR3 reads CASRPGGAGGDTGELFF. The CDR3 bases are TGTGCCAGCAGGCCGGGGGGGGCGGGCGGAGACACCGGGGAGCTGTTTTTT.

This chain links TRBV5-1 with TRBJ2-7, with D hard to call. The CDR3 sequence is 16 residues long. The V gene lost 0 bases and the J gene lost 2 bases, with 15 bases spanning the gap. Germline V CDR1 and CDR2: SGHRS, YFSETQ. CDR3 in DNA: TGCGCCAGCAGCTTGGCCGATAGCCCAGGAACCTACGAGCAGTACTTC. Its protein product is CASSLADSPGTYEQYF.

This chain links TRBV9 with TRBJ1-2; D is uncertain. This CDR3 region has 12 residues. CDR1 is SGDLS and CDR2 is YYNGEE in the germline V gene. V was shortened by 1 base and J by 7 bases, with 8 bases between the two germline ends. CDR3 sequence: CASSVRAFGYTF. The CDR3 DNA is TGTGCCAGCAGCGTAAGGGCCTTTGGCTACACCTTC.

V is TRBV4-2 and J is TRBJ2-2, with 8 bases aligning to TRBD2. Germline-derived CDR1 and CDR2 are LGHNA and YNFKEQ. V was clipped by 2 bases and J by 7 bases; unmatched bases: 9. The CDR3 runs 16 residues. CDR3 DNA: TGTGCCAGCAGCCAATTCGAGGCGGGGGGAGGCGGGGAGCTGTTTTTT. As protein: CASSQFEAGGGGELFF.

The V gene is TRBV5-1, the J gene TRBJ2-7; 7 nucleotides agree with TRBD1. Germline lookup yields CDR1 SGHRS and CDR2 YFSETQ. With V trimmed by 5 bases and J by 6 bases, 8 bases remained unmatched. The CDR3 contains 13 residues. CDR3 region: CASRPTGVREQYF. The CDR3 DNA reads TGCGCCAGCAGGCCAACAGGGGTGCGCGAGCAGTACTTC.

The chain has TRBV7-9 and TRBJ1-3, with 7 bases lining up with TRBD1. Trimming at V came to 5 bases and at J to 2 bases, leaving 9 bases not matched to a gene. This CDR3 has 16 amino acids. The germline gives CDR1 SEHNR, CDR2 FQNEAQ (reference sequence). The CDR3 loop is CASSHQGGSTGNTIYF. DNA of the CDR3: TGTGCCAGCAGCCATCAGGGGGGGTCAACTGGAAACACCATATATTTT.

This sequence joins TRBV18 and TRBJ1-4; a possible D gene is TRBD1 (6 bases). Germline-derived CDR1 and CDR2 are KGHSH and LQKENI. Trimming took off 3 bases at V and 5 bases at J, with 13 bases between the two ends. The CDR3 is 15 residues long. CDR3 in DNA: TGTGCCAGCTCACCCCTTCTACAGGGAAATGAAAAACTGTTTTTT. Translating it yields CASSPLLQGNEKLFF.

This chain connects TRBV27 to TRBJ2-5; perhaps TRBD2 as D (5 bases). This CDR3 is 13 amino acids long. Trimming took off 3 bases at V and 2 bases at J, with 7 bases between the two ends. Germline loops: CDR1 MNHEY, CDR2 SMNVEV (reference sequence). This CDR3 reads CASSFGKQETQYF. The CDR3 bases are TGTGCCAGCAGTTTCGGGAAACAAGAGACCCAGTACTTC.

The rearrangement uses TRBV7-9 and TRBJ1-2; D unresolved. The length of the CDR3 is 12 residues. Trimming took off 9 bases at V and 7 bases at J, with 15 bases between the two ends. The germline V gene encodes CDR1 SEHNR and CDR2 FQNEAQ (reference sequence). CDR3 sequence reads: CASTVGMGGYTF. CDR3 coding DNA: TGTGCCAGTACGGTCGGGATGGGTGGCTACACCTTC.

The chain employs TRBV10-3 and TRBJ2-7; maybe TRBD1 (5 bases). This CDR3 comprises 12 residues. Trimming stripped 6 bases from V and 3 bases from J, with 9 bases between. Germline CDR1 ENHRY, CDR2 SYGVKD. CDR3 loop: CAISGDSYEQYF. Written as DNA, the CDR3 is TGTGCCATCAGCGGAGACAGCTACGAGCAGTACTTC.

This chain connects TRBV7-9 to TRBJ2-1; 10 positions agree with TRBD2. Germline CDR1 SEHNR, CDR2 FQNEAQ (reference sequence). The CDR3 is 16 amino acids. Unmatched junction bases numbered 8, after V lost 5 bases and J lost 4 bases. CDR3 bases: TGTGCCAGCAGCCCGAGGGTAGCGGGGGGTTACAATGAGCAGTTCTTC. It yields the protein CASSPRVAGGYNEQFF. Combining the CDR3 with reference TRBV7-9 and TRBJ2-1 gives the whole variable domain DTGVSQNPRHKITKRGQNVTFRCDPISEHNRLYWYRQTLGQGPEFLTYFQNEAQLEKSRLLSDRFSAERPKGSFSTLEIQRTEQGDSAMYLCASSPRVAGGYNEQFFGPGTRLTVL.

The V call is TRBV15, the J call TRBJ1-2; D possibly corresponds to TRBD1 (5 bases). Germline V gene lookup returns CDR1 LNHNV and CDR2 YYDKDF (reference sequence). This CDR3 is built from 15 residues. Between the trimmed V and J ends, which lost 0 bases and 4 bases, there was a span of 12 bases. The CDR3 region is CATSRDFGGSYGYTF. The CDR3 DNA is TGTGCCACCAGCAGAGATTTTGGGGGTAGCTATGGCTACACCTTC.

This chain uses TRBV14 with TRBJ1-1; no firm D call. V was pared by 1 base and J by 1 base, with 7 bases between. Per the germline V gene, CDR1 is SGHDN and CDR2 is FVKESK. The CDR3 has 14 residues. The DNA of the CDR3 is TGTGCCAGCAGCCAAGGCTTTGCGAACACTGAAGCTTTCTTT. Protein: CASSQGFANTEAFF.

The chain combines TRBV12-3 or TRBV12-4 with TRBJ1-5; no definite D call. This CDR3 is built from 13 residues. V was trimmed by 6 bases and J by 4 bases, leaving 10 bases between them. Written as DNA, the CDR3 is TGTGCCAGCAGGATGTCGGGGAATCAGCCCCAGCATTTT. Its protein is CASRMSGNQPQHF.

In its sample, this clone was seen once. This sequence joins TRBV4-1 and TRBJ1-2, with 8 bases identical to TRBD1. V lost 3 bases, J lost 5 bases, and 11 bases stayed unmatched. The CDR3 has 16 amino acids. CDR1 MGHRA and CDR2 YSYEKL come from the germline V gene. The chain's CDR3 is CASSHLGQGGTYGYTF. In DNA form, the CDR3 reads TGCGCCAGCAGCCACCTCGGACAGGGAGGGACTTATGGCTACACCTTC.

The chain employs TRBV14 and TRBJ1-6; the match to TRBD1 covers 8 bases. This CDR3 comprises 17 residues. Germline CDR1 and CDR2: SGHDN and FVKESK. V lost 1 base to trimming and J lost 0 bases; unmatched junction nucleotides: 2. CDR3 nucleotide sequence: TGTGCCAGCAGCCAAGGGACAGGGAGCTCCTATAATTCACCCCTCCACTTT. It codes for CASSQGTGSSYNSPLHF.

The CDR3 protein is CASSGKTGERAIYNSPLHF. As DNA, the CDR3 is TGTGCCAGCAGCGGAAAGACAGGGGAAAGGGCTATTTATAATTCACCCCTCCACTTT. The V and J genes are TRBV5-6 and TRBJ1-6, with 8 positions matching TRBD1. Germline V gene data show CDR1 as SGHDT and CDR2 as YYEEEE. The J segment lost 4 bases and the V segment lost 4 bases, leaving 16 bases of the junction unmatched. The CDR3 totals 19 residues.